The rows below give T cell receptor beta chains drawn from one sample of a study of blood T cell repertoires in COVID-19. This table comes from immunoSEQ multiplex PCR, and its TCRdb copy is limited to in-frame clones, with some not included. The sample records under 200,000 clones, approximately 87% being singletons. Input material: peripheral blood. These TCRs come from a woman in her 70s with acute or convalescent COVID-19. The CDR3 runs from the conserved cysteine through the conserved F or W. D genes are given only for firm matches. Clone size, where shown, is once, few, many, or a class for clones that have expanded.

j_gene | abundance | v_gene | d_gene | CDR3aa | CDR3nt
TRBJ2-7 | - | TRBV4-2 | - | CASSQEISQGVGEQYF | TGTGCCAGCAGCCAAGAGATCTCGCAGGGTGTGGGGGAGCAGTACTTC
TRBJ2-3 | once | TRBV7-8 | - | CASSLVSDTQYF | TGTGCCAGCAGCTTAGTATCCGATACGCAGTATTTT
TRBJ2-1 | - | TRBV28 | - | CASSFPGTRPYNEQFF | TGTGCCAGCAGTTTTCCCGGGACAAGGCCGTACAATGAGCAGTTCTTC
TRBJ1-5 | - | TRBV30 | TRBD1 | CACCDRGTQPQHF | TGTGCCTGTTGTGACAGGGGAACTCAGCCCCAGCATTTT
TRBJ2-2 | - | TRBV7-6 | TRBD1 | CASSRQGAGTGELFF | TGTGCCAGCAGCCGACAGGGGGCGGGCACCGGGGAGCTGTTTTTT
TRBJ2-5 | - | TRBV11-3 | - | CASSQGGRETQYF | TGTGCCAGCAGCCAAGGGGGTCGCGAGACCCAGTACTTC
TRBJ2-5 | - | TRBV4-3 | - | CASSQDGASSQETQYF | TGCGCCAGCAGCCAAGATGGTGCTAGCAGCCAAGAGACCCAGTACTTC
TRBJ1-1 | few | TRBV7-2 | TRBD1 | CASSQLPGQAPTEAFF | TGTGCCAGCAGTCAACTTCCGGGACAGGCTCCCACTGAAGCTTTCTTT
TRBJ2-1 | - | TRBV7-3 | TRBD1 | CASSKDRGLYNEQFF | TGTGCCAGCAGCAAAGACAGGGGACTCTACAATGAGCAGTTCTTC
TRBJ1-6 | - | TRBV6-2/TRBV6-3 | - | CASSYSRAGNSPLHF | TGTGCCAGCAGTTACTCCAGGGCTGGAAATTCACCCCTCCACTTT
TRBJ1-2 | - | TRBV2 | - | CASSLQGNYGYTF | TGTGCCAGTTCACTACAGGGCAACTATGGCTACACCTTC
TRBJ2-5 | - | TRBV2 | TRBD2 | CASSGSSGGQETQYF | TGTGCCAGCAGCGGGTCCTCGGGGGGGCAAGAGACCCAGTACTTC
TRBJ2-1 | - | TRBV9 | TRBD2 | CASSFRLAGGSRSYNEQFF | TGTGCCAGCAGCTTCAGACTAGCGGGAGGATCGCGCTCCTACAATGAGCAGTTCTTC
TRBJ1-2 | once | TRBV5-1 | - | CASSLGFDSPFYGYTF | TGCGCCAGCAGCTTGGGTTTCGACAGTCCCTTCTATGGCTACACCTTC
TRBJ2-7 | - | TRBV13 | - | CASSTLGQNYEQYF | TGTGCCAGCAGTACCCTCGGACAGAACTACGAGCAGTACTTC
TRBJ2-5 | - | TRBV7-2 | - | CASEGYPETQYF | TGTGCCAGCGAGGGTTATCCGGAGACCCAGTACTTC
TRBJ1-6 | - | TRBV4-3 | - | CASSQDSGVVLHF | TGCGCCAGCAGCCAAGATTCTGGAGTGGTCCTCCACTTT
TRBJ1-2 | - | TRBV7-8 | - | CASSDPGNYGYTF | TGTGCCAGCAGCGATCCAGGGAACTATGGCTACACCTTC
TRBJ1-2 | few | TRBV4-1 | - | CASSQEAGATFPF | TGCGCCAGCAGCCAAGAGGCGGGGGCGACCTTCCCCTTC
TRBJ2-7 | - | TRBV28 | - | CASGLGTYEQYF | TGTGCCAGCGGACTGGGAACCTACGAGCAGTACTTC
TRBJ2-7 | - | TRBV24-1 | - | CATSGGLLDEQYF | TGTGCCACCAGTGGAGGTCTCCTAGACGAGCAGTACTTC
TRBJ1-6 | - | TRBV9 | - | CASSVSRGPLHF | TGTGCCAGCAGCGTAAGCCGGGGTCCCCTCCACTTT
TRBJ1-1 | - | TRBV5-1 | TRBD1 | CASSHGTGEGAFF | TGCGCCAGCAGCCACGGGACAGGTGAAGGAGCTTTCTTT
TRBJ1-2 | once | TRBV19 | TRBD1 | CASYTDRFNYGYTF | TGTGCCAGTTATACGGACAGGTTCAACTATGGCTACACCTTC
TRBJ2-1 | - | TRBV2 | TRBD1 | CASTRDRNSYNEQFF | TGTGCCAGCACCCGGGACAGGAACTCCTACAATGAGCAGTTCTTC
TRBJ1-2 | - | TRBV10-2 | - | CASSDQGNYGYTF | TGCGCCAGCAGTGATCAGGGGAACTATGGCTACACCTTC
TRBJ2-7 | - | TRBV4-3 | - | CASSQDSTGTTYEQYF | TGCGCCAGCAGCCAAGATTCGACAGGAACGACCTACGAGCAGTACTTC
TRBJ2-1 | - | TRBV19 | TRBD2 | CASSPTGLAGVREQFF | TGTGCCAGTAGTCCCACGGGGCTAGCGGGAGTACGGGAGCAGTTCTTC
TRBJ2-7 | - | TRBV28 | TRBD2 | CASSLRGTRTSVAYEQYF | TGTGCCAGCAGTTTAAGGGGGACTCGGACTAGCGTAGCCTACGAGCAGTACTTC
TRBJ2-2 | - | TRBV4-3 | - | CASSRNWDTGNTGELFF | TGCGCCAGCAGCCGGAATTGGGACACAGGGAATACCGGGGAGCTGTTTTTT
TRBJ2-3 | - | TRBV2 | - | CASSEARSSTDTQYF | TGTGCCAGCAGTGAGGCTAGATCTAGCACAGATACGCAGTATTTT
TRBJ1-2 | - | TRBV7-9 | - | CASSPDSIYGYTF | TGTGCCAGCAGCCCTGACAGTATCTATGGCTACACCTTC
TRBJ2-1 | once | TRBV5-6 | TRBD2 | CASSQPAGLSYNEQFF | TGTGCCAGCAGTCAACCAGCGGGACTTAGTTACAATGAGCAGTTCTTC
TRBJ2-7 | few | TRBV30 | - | CAWGISVYEQYF | TGTGCCTGGGGCATATCGGTCTACGAGCAGTACTTC
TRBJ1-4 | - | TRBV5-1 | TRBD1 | CASSSGTGRNEKLFF | TGCGCCAGCAGCTCCGGGACAGGGAGAAATGAAAAACTGTTTTTT
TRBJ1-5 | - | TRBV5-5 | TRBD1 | CASSPQGAPNNQPQHF | TGTGCCAGCAGCCCACAGGGGGCGCCGAACAATCAGCCCCAGCATTTT
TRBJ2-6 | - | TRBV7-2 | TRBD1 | CASRSPPGTGPSGANVLTF | TGTGCCAGCAGATCGCCACCCGGGACAGGCCCCTCTGGGGCCAACGTCCTGACTTTC
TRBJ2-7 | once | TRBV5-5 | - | CASSLEGQISYEQYF | TGTGCCAGCAGCTTGGAGGGGCAGATTTCCTACGAGCAGTACTTC
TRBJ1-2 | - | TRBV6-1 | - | CASSDRVHNYGYTF | TGTGCCAGCAGTGACAGGGTGCATAACTATGGCTACACCTTC
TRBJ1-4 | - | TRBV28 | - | CASNPEDKTGGTNEKLFF | TGTGCCAGCAACCCCGAAGACAAGACAGGTGGAACTAATGAAAAACTGTTTTTT
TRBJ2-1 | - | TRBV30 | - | CAWSGGRVSSYNEQFF | TGTGCCTGGAGTGGGGGCAGGGTAAGCTCCTACAATGAGCAGTTCTTC
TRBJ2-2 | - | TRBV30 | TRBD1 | CAWRGTGFGGELFF | TGTGCCTGGAGGGGGACAGGGTTTGGCGGGGAGCTGTTTTTT
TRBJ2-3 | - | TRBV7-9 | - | CASSPFRGLTDTQYF | TGTGCCAGCAGCCCTTTTAGGGGCCTTACAGATACGCAGTATTTT
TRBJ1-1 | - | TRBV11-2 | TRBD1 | CASSLVAGGTEAFF | TGTGCCAGCAGCTTAGTAGCAGGGGGCACTGAAGCTTTCTTT
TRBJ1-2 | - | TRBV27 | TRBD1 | CASSVGTDYGYTF | TGTGCCAGCAGTGTAGGGACAGACTATGGCTACACCTTC
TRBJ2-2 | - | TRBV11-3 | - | CASSLGLTANTGELFF | TGTGCCAGCAGCTTAGGTCTCACAGCCAACACCGGGGAGCTGTTTTTT
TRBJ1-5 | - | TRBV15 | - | CATSREDGGRQPQHF | TGTGCCACCAGCAGAGAGGACGGCGGGAGGCAGCCCCAGCATTTT
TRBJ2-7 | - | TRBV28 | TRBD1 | CASNESDRVYEQYF | TGTGCCAGCAATGAATCGGACAGGGTCTACGAGCAGTACTTC
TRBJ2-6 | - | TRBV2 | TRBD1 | CASSTSDRVGANVLTF | TGTGCCAGCTCTACCTCGGACAGGGTTGGGGCCAACGTCCTGACTTTC
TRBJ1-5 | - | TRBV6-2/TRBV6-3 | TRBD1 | CASSNRGHSNQPQHF | TGTGCCAGCAGCAACAGGGGGCACAGCAATCAGCCCCAGCATTTT
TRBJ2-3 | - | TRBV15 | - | CATSRDGGQGTDTQYF | TGTGCCACCAGCAGAGATGGGGGCCAAGGGACAGATACGCAGTATTTT
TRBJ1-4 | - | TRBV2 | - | CASREYSNEKLFF | TGTGCCAGTAGGGAGTACTCTAATGAAAAACTGTTTTTT
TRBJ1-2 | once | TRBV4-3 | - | CASSQDGGNGYTF | TGCGCCAGCAGCCAAGATGGCGGTAATGGCTACACCTTC
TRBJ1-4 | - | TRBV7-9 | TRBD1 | CASSPGQGGKLFF | TGTGCCAGCAGCCCGGGACAGGGAGGGAAACTGTTTTTT
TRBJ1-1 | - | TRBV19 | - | CASISGGLMNTEAFF | TGTGCCAGTATAAGTGGGGGGTTGATGAACACTGAAGCTTTCTTT
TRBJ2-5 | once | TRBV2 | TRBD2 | CASSAWTSGGEQETQYF | TGTGCCAGCAGTGCCTGGACTAGCGGGGGTGAACAAGAGACCCAGTACTTC
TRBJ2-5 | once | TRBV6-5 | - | CASSYSNPTTTQYF | TGTGCCAGCAGTTACTCCAACCCAACTACGACCCAGTACTTC
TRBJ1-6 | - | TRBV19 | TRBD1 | CAIGTGGYNSPLHF | TGTGCCATCGGGACAGGGGGCTATAATTCACCCCTCCACTTT